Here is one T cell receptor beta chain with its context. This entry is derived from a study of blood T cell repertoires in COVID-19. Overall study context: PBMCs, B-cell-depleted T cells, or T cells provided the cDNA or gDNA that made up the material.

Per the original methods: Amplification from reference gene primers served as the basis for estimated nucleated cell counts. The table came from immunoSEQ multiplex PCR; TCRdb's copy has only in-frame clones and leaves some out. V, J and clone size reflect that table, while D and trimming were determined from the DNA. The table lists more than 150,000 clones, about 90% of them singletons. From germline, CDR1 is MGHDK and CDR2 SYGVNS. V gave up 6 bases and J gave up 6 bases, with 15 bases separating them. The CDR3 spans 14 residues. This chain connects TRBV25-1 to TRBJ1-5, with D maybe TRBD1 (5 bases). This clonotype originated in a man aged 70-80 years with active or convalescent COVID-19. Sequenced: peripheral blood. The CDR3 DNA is TGTGCCAGCAGCAGGGCAGGGTGGCTTCAGCCCCAGCATTTT. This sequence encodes CASSRAGWLQPQHF.